The next 13 T cell receptor beta chains were all read from a single sample in a study of blood T cell repertoires in COVID-19. Assay used: immunoSEQ multiplex PCR; TCRdb lists only in-frame clones, some missing. Here the sample spans approximately 150,000 clones, roughly four fifths being singletons. Sequences were obtained from peripheral blood. Every receptor here comes from a human donor in a cohort sampled during active COVID-19.

V usage is TRBV7-2 and J usage is TRBJ2-7; D ambiguous. V lost 4 bases and J 9 bases, leaving 19 bases between the germline ends. Germline CDR1 SGHTA, CDR2 FQGNSA. The CDR3 extends over 14 amino acids. CDR3 nucleotide sequence: TGTGCCAGCAGCTCCATAGGCGGCCCAGAAGGGCAGTACTTC. Its protein product is CASSSIGGPEGQYF.

V is TRBV7-2 and J is TRBJ2-1; perhaps TRBD2 as D (6 bases). Trimming removed 5 bases from V and 5 bases from J, with 10 bases in between. Germline loops: CDR1 SGHTA, CDR2 FQGNSA. This CDR3 contains 13 residues. The CDR3 region is CASSPGRNNEQFF. The CDR3 nucleotides read TGTGCCAGCAGCCCCGGGAGAAACAATGAGCAGTTCTTC. The full variable domain, in which reference TRBV7-2 and TRBJ2-1 provide the parts outside the CDR3, is GAGVSQSPSNKVTEKGKDVELRCDPISGHTALYWYRQSLGQGLEFLIYFQGNSAPDKSGLPSDRFSAERTGGSVSTLTIQRTQQEDSAVYLCASSPGRNNEQFFGPGTRLTVL.

J is TRBJ2-7 and V is TRBV19; TRBD2 aligns across 7 bases. Germline CDR1 and CDR2: LNHDA and SQIVND (reference sequence). The CDR3 is 14 amino acids. V was pared by 6 bases and J by 3 bases, with 8 bases of the junction left unmatched. For the CDR3, the DNA is TGTGCCAGTAGCCCTCGGGGGGATGGCTACGAGCAGTACTTC. Residues: CASSPRGDGYEQYF. Based on the CDR3 plus reference TRBV19 and TRBJ2-7, the full variable domain is DGGITQSPKYLFRKEGQNVTLSCEQNLNHDAMYWYRQDPGQGLRLIYYSQIVNDFQKGDIAEGYSVSREKKESFPLTVTSAQKNPTAFYLCASSPRGDGYEQYFGPGTRLTVT.

The V gene is TRBV9, the J gene TRBJ2-7, with 7 bases aligning to TRBD2. The CDR3 spans 15 residues. The trim removed 3 bases at V and 7 bases at J, leaving 13 bases unmatched. Germline V gene data show CDR1 as SGDLS and CDR2 as YYNGEE. CDR3 DNA: TGTGCCAGCAGCGCCCCCGCGGACGGGAGGAGGGAGCAGTACTTC. Translated: CASSAPADGRREQYF.

The chain uses TRBV30 and TRBJ1-2, with 7 bases matching TRBD1. The CDR3 is 14 residues long. CDR1 GTSNPN and CDR2 SVGIG come from the germline V gene (reference sequence). Trimming removed 2 bases from V and 4 bases from J; junction bases left unmatched: 7. This chain's CDR3 is CAWSLGQNIYGYTF. The DNA of the CDR3 is TGTGCCTGGAGTCTGGGACAGAATATCTATGGCTACACCTTC.

V usage is TRBV19 and J usage is TRBJ2-7, with TRBD2 matching over 7 bases. The CDR3 contains 14 residues. Per germline, CDR1 LNHDA and CDR2 SQIVND (reference sequence). The V and J ends lost 4 bases and 1 base, in that order; junction bases with no gene match: 4. The CDR3 here is CASSNGLGSYEQYF. DNA of the CDR3: TGTGCCAGTAGTAACGGACTAGGGTCCTACGAGCAGTACTTC. The entire variable domain, with the rest obtained from reference TRBV19 and TRBJ2-7, is as follows: DGGITQSPKYLFRKEGQNVTLSCEQNLNHDAMYWYRQDPGQGLRLIYYSQIVNDFQKGDIAEGYSVSREKKESFPLTVTSAQKNPTAFYLCASSNGLGSYEQYFGPGTRLTVT.

This clone was found a few times. The genes are TRBV12-3 or TRBV12-4 and TRBJ2-2; D not resolved. V lost 2 bases, J lost 6 bases, and 7 bases lay in between. The CDR3 length is 13 residues. In DNA, the CDR3 is TGTGCCAGCAGTTTATTCGGGTCCGGGGAGCTGTTTTTT. This encodes CASSLFGSGELFF.

This chain uses TRBV6-5 with TRBJ2-1; possibly TRBD2 for D (5 bases). The V gene lost 0 bases and the J gene lost 4 bases, with 13 bases spanning the gap. The V gene's germline CDR1 is MNHEY and CDR2 SVGAGI. The CDR3 totals 16 residues. CDR3 protein: CASSYSGGSIYNEQFF. The CDR3 DNA sequence: TGTGCCAGCAGTTACTCCGGTGGGAGTATTTACAATGAGCAGTTCTTC.

V gene TRBV6-2 or TRBV6-3 combines with J gene TRBJ1-4, with D perhaps TRBD1 (6 bases). Germline V CDR1 and CDR2: MNHEY, SVGEGT. This CDR3 spans 17 amino acids. V lost 5 bases to trimming and J lost 5 bases, with 21 bases between them. CDR3 in amino acids: CASSTLPGGGQNEKLFF. The CDR3 nucleotides are TGTGCCAGCAGTACCCTCCCGGGAGGGGGGCAGAATGAAAAACTGTTTTTT.

This chain links TRBV5-1 with TRBJ1-1; no clear D gene. The CDR3 extends over 14 amino acids. Germline V gene lookup returns CDR1 SGHRS and CDR2 YFSETQ. Between the trimmed V and J ends, which lost 3 bases and 0 bases, there was a span of 9 bases. CDR3 sequence: CASSSEYMNTEAFF. Here the CDR3 DNA reads TGCGCCAGCAGCTCCGAATACATGAACACTGAAGCTTTCTTT.

The genes are TRBV3-1 (or the pseudogene TRBV3-2) and TRBJ2-7, with D possibly matching TRBD2 (7 bases). V shed 4 bases and J shed 3 bases, with 13 bases lying between them. The CDR3 is 14 residues long. Germline V gene sequence: CDR1 LGHDT, CDR2 YNNKEL (reference sequence). This chain's CDR3 is CASSRRGGDYEQYF. DNA for the CDR3: TGTGCCAGCAGCCGAAGGGGGGGTGACTACGAGCAGTACTTC.

The V and J genes are TRBV19 and TRBJ2-5, with 12 bases aligning to TRBD2. Germline V gene lookup returns CDR1 LNHDA and CDR2 SQIVND (reference sequence). J was trimmed by 7 bases and V by 5 bases; bases with no gene match: 8. CDR3 length: 15 amino acids. CDR3 nucleotide sequence: TGTGCCAGTAGTCGGGCTAGCGGGAGGGCCGGGACCCAGTACTTC. Translation gives CASSRASGRAGTQYF.

This clone was seen only a few times. V gene TRBV7-9 combines with J gene TRBJ1-3; maybe TRBD1 (5 bases). V lost 1 base and J lost 4, with 11 bases in between. The germline V gene encodes CDR1 SEHNR and CDR2 FQNEAQ (reference sequence). The length of the CDR3 is 15 residues. The chain's CDR3 is CASSLEWGSGNTIYF. CDR3 in DNA: TGTGCCAGCAGCTTAGAGTGGGGCTCCGGAAACACCATATATTTT.